A single sample is the source of the 27 T cell receptor beta chains below, sequenced in a study of post-analysis software for immune sequencing data. Regarding the study as a whole: Patients used five TRBV segments, including TRBV5-6, TRBV5-1 and TRBV20-1, more often than controls.

These receptors' targets are unknown. The TCR beta cDNA libraries contained unique molecular identifiers. TCRdb re-called the PCR reads with MiXCR, one entry per CDR3 protein. Found here are 750,000 to 950,000 distinct CDR3 sequences, approximately 57% of them singletons; the top ten hold approximately 4.5%. Material: blood. These receptors were taken from a girl between 10 and 17 years old with multiple sclerosis.

V usage is TRBV5-1 and J usage is TRBJ2-4, with TRBD1 matching 7 bases. V was clipped by 1 base and J by 0 bases; unmatched bases: 10. The germline V gene has CDR1 SGHRS and CDR2 YFSETQ. This CDR3 is built from 18 residues. The DNA of the CDR3 is TGCGCCAGCAGCTTGACCGGGACAGCCCCCCTAGCCAAAAACATTCAGTACTTC. Translated: CASSLTGTAPLAKNIQYF.

V is TRBV30 and J is TRBJ1-2; the match to TRBD1 covers 10 bases. CDR1 and CDR2 from the germline V gene are GTSNPN and SVGIG (reference sequence). The CDR3 spans 15 residues. Trimming removed 3 bases from V and 1 base from J; junction bases left unmatched: 5. CDR3: CAWSPTGGGNYGYTF. The CDR3 DNA is TGTGCCTGGAGCCCGACAGGGGGCGGTAACTATGGCTACACCTTC.

This chain uses TRBV20-1 with TRBJ2-1; D not certain. The germline V gene encodes CDR1 DFQATT and CDR2 SNEGSKA (reference sequence). Trimming took 5 bases from V and 4 from J, leaving 6 bases between them. The length of the CDR3 is 11 residues. The chain's CDR3 is CSALSYNEQFF. CDR3 in DNA: TGCAGTGCTTTAAGTTACAATGAGCAGTTCTTC.

This chain joins TRBV27 and TRBJ1-1; 7 bases line up with TRBD1. Germline assignment: CDR1 MNHEY and CDR2 SMNVEV (reference sequence). The CDR3 is made up of 14 amino acids. Trimming at V came to 6 bases and at J to 3 bases, leaving 7 bases not matched to a gene. Here the CDR3 reads CASRQGYGDTEAFF. Written as DNA, the CDR3 is TGTGCCAGCAGACAGGGGTATGGCGACACTGAAGCTTTCTTT.

This clonotype was picked up a small number of times. The chain links TRBV2 to TRBJ2-3; 11 nucleotides agree with TRBD2. This CDR3 is 16 amino acids long. The germline V gene has CDR1 SNHLY and CDR2 FYNNEI. Unmatched junction bases numbered 13, after V lost 8 bases and J lost 6 bases. CDR3 nucleotide sequence: TGTGCCAGCGGGGGAAGACTAGCGGGAACTCGGGATACGCAGTATTTT. Encoded protein: CASGGRLAGTRDTQYF.

The rearrangement links TRBV6-1 to TRBJ2-1; D could derive from TRBD1 or TRBD2 (5 bases each). Germline V gene sequence: CDR1 MNHNS, CDR2 SASEGT. This CDR3 spans 18 amino acids. V was pared by 6 bases and J by 8 bases, with 29 bases between. CDR3 in DNA: TGTGCCAGCAGCCAAATTCCTCCGGGACCCTCCAGACGTGATGAGCAGTTCTTC. Residues: CASSQIPPGPSRRDEQFF.

In this sample, this clonotype turned up a few times. In DNA form, the CDR3 reads TGTGCCACCAGTGCGCAGGGAGGAGGGGACTCCTACAATGAGCAGTTCTTC. Protein sequence: CATSAQGGGDSYNEQFF. V and J are TRBV24-1 and TRBJ2-1, with D perhaps matching TRBD2 (6 bases). The CDR3 has 17 amino acids. The germline V gene has CDR1 KGHDR and CDR2 SFDVKD. Trimming shortened V by 5 bases and J by 0 bases, and 16 bases separated the two germline ends.

The gene calls are TRBV14 and TRBJ2-7; 7 positions agree with TRBD2. Trimming took 4 bases from V and 3 from J; bases not matched to a gene: 6. The CDR3 is 14 amino acids. The germline CDR1 and CDR2 sequences are SGHDN and FVKESK. This chain's CDR3 is CASSPLAAGYEQYF. The CDR3 DNA follows: TGTGCCAGCAGCCCCCTAGCGGCGGGCTACGAGCAGTACTTC. Complete variable domain (other parts from reference TRBV14 and TRBJ2-7): EAGVTQFPSHSVIEKGQTVTLRCDPISGHDNLYWYRRVMGKEIKFLLHFVKESKQDESGMPNNRFLAERTGGTYSTLKVQPAELEDSGVYFCASSPLAAGYEQYFGPGTRLTVT.

This chain uses TRBV2 with TRBJ2-6, with D possibly matching TRBD1 (6 bases). V was cut by 4 bases and J by 2 bases, with 9 bases left in between. The CDR3 consists of 15 residues. CDR1 and CDR2 (germline): SNHLY, FYNNEI. In DNA, the CDR3 is TGTGCCAGCAGTGCAGACAGGCCTGGGGCCAACGTCCTGACTTTC. This sequence encodes CASSADRPGANVLTF.

This clonotype was observed a few times. V is TRBV9 and J is TRBJ2-5; D is possibly TRBD1 or TRBD2 (5 bases each). Trimming shortened V by 0 bases and J by 5 bases, and 14 bases separated the two germline ends. Germline V gene sequence: CDR1 SGDLS, CDR2 YYNGEE. This CDR3 comprises 15 residues. This CDR3 reads CASSVAGPETETQYF. CDR3 DNA sequence: TGTGCCAGCAGCGTAGCGGGACCCGAGACGGAGACCCAGTACTTC. Variable domain in full (rest from reference TRBV9 and TRBJ2-5): DSGVTQTPKHLITATGQRVTLRCSPRSGDLSVYWYQQSLDQGLQFLIQYYNGEERAKGNILERFSAQQFPDLHSELNLSSLELGDSALYFCASSVAGPETETQYFGPGTRLLVL.

V gene TRBV5-8 combines with J gene TRBJ2-5; D gene ambiguous. There are 13 residues in the CDR3. Deletions cut 1 base from V and 2 bases from J, with 6 bases between. Germline CDR1 and CDR2: SGHTS and YDEGEE. The CDR3 DNA sequence: TGTGCCAGCAGCTTGTATCCGCAAGAGACCCAGTACTTC. Its protein product is CASSLYPQETQYF.

This clonotype has only a few counts. This rearrangement joins TRBV29-1 to TRBJ2-1, with a possible D match to TRBD2 (5 bases). In germline, CDR1 is SQVTM, CDR2 ANQGSEA. V lost 4 bases and J 0 bases, leaving 16 bases between the germline ends. The CDR3 contains 16 residues. In DNA, the CDR3 is TGCAGCGTTGTTACGGTAGCGCCCAGCTCCTACAATGAGCAGTTCTTC. Translated: CSVVTVAPSSYNEQFF.

Only a few counts were recorded for this clonotype. This sequence joins TRBV11-2 and TRBJ2-5, with a possible D match to TRBD2 (5 bases). The CDR3 sequence is 15 residues long. Trimming took off 5 bases at V and 4 bases at J, with 17 bases between the two ends. The germline V gene encodes CDR1 SGHAT and CDR2 FQNNGV. CDR3 loop: CASSPPSSFGETQYF. In nucleotides, the CDR3 is TGTGCCAGCAGCCCCCCTTCTAGCTTTGGAGAGACCCAGTACTTC.

This clonotype has more than one count but fewer than ten. The chain couples TRBV7-9 to TRBJ1-2; 8 positions match TRBD1. After removal of 3 bases from V and 2 bases from J, the junction contained 5 bases not matched to a gene. CDR3 length: 15 residues. Per the germline V gene, CDR1 is SEHNR and CDR2 is FQNEAQ (reference sequence). The CDR3 sequence: CASSFFDRGNYGYTF. The CDR3 DNA reads TGTGCCAGCAGCTTTTTCGACAGGGGCAACTATGGCTACACCTTC.

This clonotype was seen only a few times. A read error is possible here, since a much larger clone lies one base away. The gene calls are TRBV7-9 and TRBJ2-6; no clear D gene. Germline values: CDR1 SEHNR, CDR2 FQNEAQ (reference sequence). The CDR3 runs 14 residues. Trimming shortened V by 8 bases and J by 0 bases, and 8 bases separated the two germline ends. The CDR3 loop reads CASRERSGANVLTF. DNA of the CDR3: TGTGCCAGCCGTGAGCGCTCTGGGGCCAACGTCCTGACTTTC.

J is TRBJ2-7 and V is TRBV6-2 or TRBV6-3; 9 bases match TRBD2. The CDR3 is 14 residues long. CDR1 and CDR2 from the germline V gene are MNHEY and SVGEGT. Losses at the gene ends were 9 bases for V and 3 bases for J; bases not matched to a gene: 9. The CDR3 sequence: CASIQRGACYEQYF. DNA of the CDR3: TGTGCCAGTATCCAGCGGGGGGCCTGCTACGAGCAGTACTTC.

The chain carries TRBV20-1 and TRBJ2-4; TRBD2 is a possible D gene (6 bases). V lost 7 bases and J lost 3, with 16 bases in between. This CDR3 spans 14 amino acids. CDR1 is DFQATT, CDR2 SNEGSKA, per germline (reference sequence). The CDR3 here is CSVSGGYGKNIQYF. In DNA, the CDR3 is TGCAGTGTTTCCGGAGGGTATGGCAAAAACATTCAGTACTTC.

This rearrangement joins TRBV7-6 to TRBJ2-1; D call uncertain. V was shortened by 4 bases and J by 3 bases, with 16 bases between the two germline ends. CDR3 length: 16 amino acids. From germline, CDR1 is SGHVS and CDR2 FNYEAQ. The CDR3 loop reads CASSSLPGPDYNEQFF. For the CDR3, the DNA is TGTGCCAGCAGCTCCCTTCCAGGACCCGACTACAATGAGCAGTTCTTC.

The V gene is TRBV4-1, the J gene TRBJ1-2; 9 bases fit TRBD1. CDR3 size: 19 residues. Germline V gene data show CDR1 as MGHRA and CDR2 as YSYEKL. V trimming: 1 base; J trimming: 4 bases; junction bases outside the gene matches: 16. The CDR3 DNA is TGCGCCAGCAGCCAAGTTTTCCGGGACAGGGTACCCATCAGCTATGGCTACACCTTC. Its protein is CASSQVFRDRVPISYGYTF.

The chain carries TRBV7-9 and TRBJ2-1; TRBD2 might be the D (6 bases). V lost 5 bases and J lost 8, with 13 bases in between. CDR1 and CDR2 (germline): SEHNR, FQNEAQ (reference sequence). The CDR3 consists of 13 residues. CDR3 residues: CASSAPRGHEQFF. In DNA form, the CDR3 reads TGTGCCAGCAGCGCCCCGCGGGGTCATGAGCAGTTCTTC.

The chain links TRBV29-1 to TRBJ1-1; TRBD1 is a possible D gene (5 bases). The germline V gene encodes CDR1 SQVTM and CDR2 ANQGSEA. The CDR3 length is 13 residues. The ends were cut back, 4 bases at V and 1 base at J, with 10 bases in the middle. The CDR3 DNA is TGCAGCGTTGCGGGCAGGGCGAACACTGAAGCTTTCTTT. Protein: CSVAGRANTEAFF.

This chain links TRBV29-1 with TRBJ2-1, with 11 bases aligning to TRBD1. V shed 6 bases, J shed 5 bases, and the junction held 3 bases outside the gene matches. This CDR3 contains 13 residues. Germline V CDR1 and CDR2: SQVTM, ANQGSEA. The CDR3 spells CSVRDRGNNEQFF. The CDR3 bases are TGCAGCGTCCGGGACAGGGGGAACAATGAGCAGTTCTTC.

There are a few counts of this clonotype. V is TRBV21-1 and J is TRBJ2-7; TRBD1, the table's D call, was not compared with the DNA. TRBV21-1 is shown as a pseudogene. There are 18 residues in the CDR3. The DNA for the CDR3 is TGTGCCAGCAGCAAAGACGTCCCTTTTAAGTATTTAGACTACGAGCAGTACTTC. It translates to CASSKDVPFKYLDYEQYF.

The J gene is TRBJ2-5, the V gene TRBV24-1, with 10 bases identical to TRBD2. The germline CDR1 and CDR2 sequences are KGHDR and SFDVKD. The CDR3 is 16 amino acids. With 4 bases clipped from V and 0 bases from J, the junction kept 4 bases outside the gene matches. CDR3 loop: CATSEGTSEHQETQYF. DNA of the CDR3: TGTGCCACCAGTGAGGGGACTAGCGAACACCAAGAGACCCAGTACTTC.

This clonotype turned up a few times. The chain combines TRBV25-1 with TRBJ2-5; the D gene is possibly TRBD1 (5 bases). The CDR3 totals 17 residues. Trimming took off 5 bases at V and 5 bases at J, with 24 bases between the two ends. CDR1 is MGHDK and CDR2 is SYGVNS in the germline V gene. The CDR3 nucleotides are TGTGCCAGCAGTCCAAAGGGGTCTACCCCTGGCCGGGAGACCCAGTACTTC. Residues: CASSPKGSTPGRETQYF.

There are a few counts of this clonotype. V is TRBV10-3 and J is TRBJ2-5; TRBD2 might be the D (5 bases). The DNA end is more similar to TRBJ2-7, so the J call may be wrong. This CDR3 spans 13 amino acids. The germline V gene has CDR1 ENHRY and CDR2 SYGVKD. CDR3 coding DNA: TGTGCCATCAGTGAGTCAGAGGGCTACGAGCAGTACTTC. Its protein product is CAISESEGYEQYF.

The rearrangement joins TRBV5-1 to TRBJ1-2; no definite D call. Per germline, CDR1 SGHRS and CDR2 YFSETQ. This CDR3 has 13 amino acids. Trimming shortened V by 0 bases and J by 5 bases, and 8 bases separated the two germline ends. CDR3 sequence (DNA): TGCGCCAGCAGCTTGGCTTTGGAGTATGGCTACACCTTC. Protein: CASSLALEYGYTF.